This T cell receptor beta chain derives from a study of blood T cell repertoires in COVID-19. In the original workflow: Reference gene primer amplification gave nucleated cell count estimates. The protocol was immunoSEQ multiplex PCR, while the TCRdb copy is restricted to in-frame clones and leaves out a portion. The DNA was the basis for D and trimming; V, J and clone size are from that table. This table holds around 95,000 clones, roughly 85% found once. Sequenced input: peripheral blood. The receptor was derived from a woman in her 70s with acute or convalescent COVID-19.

The DNA for the CDR3 is TGTGCCAGCAGCGCGAGGGGGGGCAGTATGAACACTGAAGCTTTCTTT. Its translation: CASSARGGSMNTEAFF. The rearrangement links TRBV7-2 to TRBJ1-1; TRBD1 might be the D (6 bases). The CDR3 loop spans 16 amino acids. The V and J ends lost 5 bases and 0 bases respectively, with 16 bases between them. The germline V gene has CDR1 SGHTA and CDR2 FQGNSA.